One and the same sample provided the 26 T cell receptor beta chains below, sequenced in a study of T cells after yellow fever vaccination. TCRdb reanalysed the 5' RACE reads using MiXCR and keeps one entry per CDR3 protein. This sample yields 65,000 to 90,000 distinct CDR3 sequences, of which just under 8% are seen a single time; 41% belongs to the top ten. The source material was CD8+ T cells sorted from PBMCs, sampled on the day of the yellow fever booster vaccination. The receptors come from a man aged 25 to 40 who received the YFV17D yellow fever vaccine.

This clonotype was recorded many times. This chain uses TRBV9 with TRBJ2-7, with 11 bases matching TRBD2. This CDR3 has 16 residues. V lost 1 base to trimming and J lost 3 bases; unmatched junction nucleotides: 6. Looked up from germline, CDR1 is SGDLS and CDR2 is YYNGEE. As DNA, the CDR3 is TGTGCCAGCAGCGTAACCGGACTAGCGGGCAACTACGAGCAGTACTTC. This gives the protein CASSVTGLAGNYEQYF.

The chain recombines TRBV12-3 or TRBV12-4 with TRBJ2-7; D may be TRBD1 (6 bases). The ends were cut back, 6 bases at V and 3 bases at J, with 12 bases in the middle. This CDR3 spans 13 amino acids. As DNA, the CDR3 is TGTGCCAGCAGCCCTACAGGGTTCTACGAGCAGTACTTC. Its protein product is CASSPTGFYEQYF.

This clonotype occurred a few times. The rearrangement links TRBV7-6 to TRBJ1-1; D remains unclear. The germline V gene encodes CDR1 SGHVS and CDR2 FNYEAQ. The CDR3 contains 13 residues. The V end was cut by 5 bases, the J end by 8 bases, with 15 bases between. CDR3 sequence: CASSPRAAGEAFF. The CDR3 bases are TGTGCCAGCAGCCCCCGGGCAGCGGGGGAAGCTTTCTTT.

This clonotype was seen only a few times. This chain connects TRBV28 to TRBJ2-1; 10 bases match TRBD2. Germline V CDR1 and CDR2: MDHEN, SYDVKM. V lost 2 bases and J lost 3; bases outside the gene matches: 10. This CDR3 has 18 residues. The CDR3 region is CASSLLPLAGALYNEQFF. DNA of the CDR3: TGTGCCAGCAGTTTACTTCCTCTAGCGGGAGCCCTCTACAATGAGCAGTTCTTC.

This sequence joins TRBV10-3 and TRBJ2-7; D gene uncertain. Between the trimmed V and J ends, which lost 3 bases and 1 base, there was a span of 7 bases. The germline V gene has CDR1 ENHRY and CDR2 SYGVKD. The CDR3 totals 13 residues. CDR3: CAISDSGSYEQYF. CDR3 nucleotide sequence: TGTGCCATCAGTGACTCTGGATCCTACGAGCAGTACTTC.

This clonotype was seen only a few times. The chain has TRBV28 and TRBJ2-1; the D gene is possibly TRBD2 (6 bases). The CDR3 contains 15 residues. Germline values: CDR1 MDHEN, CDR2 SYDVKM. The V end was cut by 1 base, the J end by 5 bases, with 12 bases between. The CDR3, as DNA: TGTGCCAGCAGTTTATTGAGGGAGGAAGACAATGAGCAGTTCTTC. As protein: CASSLLREEDNEQFF.

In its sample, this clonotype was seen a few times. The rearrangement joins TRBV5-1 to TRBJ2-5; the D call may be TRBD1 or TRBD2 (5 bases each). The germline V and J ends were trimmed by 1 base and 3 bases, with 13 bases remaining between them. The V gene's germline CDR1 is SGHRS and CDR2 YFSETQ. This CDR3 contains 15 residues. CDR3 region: CASSLWDPTEETQYF. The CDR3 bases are TGCGCCAGCAGCTTGTGGGACCCGACAGAAGAGACCCAGTACTTC.

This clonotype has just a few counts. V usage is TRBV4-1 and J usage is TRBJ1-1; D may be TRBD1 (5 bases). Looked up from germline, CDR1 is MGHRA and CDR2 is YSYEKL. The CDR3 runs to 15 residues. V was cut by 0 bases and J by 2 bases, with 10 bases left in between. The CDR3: CASSQDPGPNTEAFF. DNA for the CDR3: TGCGCCAGCAGCCAAGATCCAGGGCCTAACACTGAAGCTTTCTTT.

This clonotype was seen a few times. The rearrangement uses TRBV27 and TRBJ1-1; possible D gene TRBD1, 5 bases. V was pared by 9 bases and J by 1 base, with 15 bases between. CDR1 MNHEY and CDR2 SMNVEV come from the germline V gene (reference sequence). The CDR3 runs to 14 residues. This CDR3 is CASQGESTNTEAFF. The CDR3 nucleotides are TGTGCCAGTCAAGGGGAAAGCACGAACACTGAAGCTTTCTTT.

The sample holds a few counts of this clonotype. The CDR3 region has the DNA TGTGCCAGCAGCTTTAGGCGGGACAGGGGAAGGGCTGAAGCTTTCTTT. Translation gives CASSFRRDRGRAEAFF. V gene TRBV11-2 combines with J gene TRBJ1-1; 10 bases line up with TRBD1. The CDR3 spans 16 residues. The germline V gene has CDR1 SGHAT and CDR2 FQNNGV. The V gene end was trimmed by 3 bases and the J gene end by 6 bases; junction bases not matched to a gene: 10.

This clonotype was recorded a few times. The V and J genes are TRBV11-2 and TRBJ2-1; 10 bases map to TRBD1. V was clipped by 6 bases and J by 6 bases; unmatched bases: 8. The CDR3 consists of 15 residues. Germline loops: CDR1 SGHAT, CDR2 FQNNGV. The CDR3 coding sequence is TGTGCCAGCAGAGGGACAGGGGAATCGTTCAATGAGCAGTTCTTC. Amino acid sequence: CASRGTGESFNEQFF. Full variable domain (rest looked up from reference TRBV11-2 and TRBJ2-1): EAGVAQSPRYKIIEKRQSVAFWCNPISGHATLYWYQQILGQGPKLLIQFQNNGVVDDSQLPKDRFSAERLKGVDSTLKIQPAKLEDSAVYLCASRGTGESFNEQFFGPGTRLTVL.

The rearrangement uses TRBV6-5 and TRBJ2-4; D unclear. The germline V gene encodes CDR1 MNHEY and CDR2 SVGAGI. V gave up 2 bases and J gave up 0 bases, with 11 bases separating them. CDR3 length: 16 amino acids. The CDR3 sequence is CASSYGSELAKNIQYF. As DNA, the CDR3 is TGTGCCAGCAGTTACGGCAGTGAACTAGCCAAAAACATTCAGTACTTC.

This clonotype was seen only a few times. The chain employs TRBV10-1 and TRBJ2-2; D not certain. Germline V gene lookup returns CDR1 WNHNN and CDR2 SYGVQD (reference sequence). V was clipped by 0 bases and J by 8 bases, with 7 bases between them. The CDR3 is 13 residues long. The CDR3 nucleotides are TGCGCCAGCAGTGAGTCGAAAGTGGGGGAGCTGTTTTTT. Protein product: CASSESKVGELFF.

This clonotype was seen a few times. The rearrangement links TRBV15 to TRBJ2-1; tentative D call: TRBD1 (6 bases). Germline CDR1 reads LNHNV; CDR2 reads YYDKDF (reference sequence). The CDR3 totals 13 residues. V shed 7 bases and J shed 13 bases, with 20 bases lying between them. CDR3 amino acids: CATNQQGDYTQFF. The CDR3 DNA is TGTGCCACCAATCAACAGGGAGACTACACTCAGTTCTTC. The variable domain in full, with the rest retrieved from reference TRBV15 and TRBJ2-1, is DAMVIQNPRYQVTQFGKPVTLSCSQTLNHNVMYWYQQKSSQAPKLLFHYYDKDFNNEADTPDNFQSRRPNTSFCFLDIRSPGLGDTAMYLCATNQQGDYTQFFGPGTRLTVL.

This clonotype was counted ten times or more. The CDR3 sequence: CASSPPGQGPNTEAFF. The CDR3 nucleotides read TGTGCCAGCAGTCCGCCGGGACAGGGTCCGAACACTGAAGCTTTCTTT. The V gene is TRBV6-2 or TRBV6-3, the J gene TRBJ1-1, with TRBD1 matching 9 bases. The V gene end was trimmed by 5 bases and the J gene end by 1 base; junction bases not matched to a gene: 8. Germline lookup yields CDR1 MNHEY and CDR2 SVGEGT. The CDR3 is 16 amino acids.

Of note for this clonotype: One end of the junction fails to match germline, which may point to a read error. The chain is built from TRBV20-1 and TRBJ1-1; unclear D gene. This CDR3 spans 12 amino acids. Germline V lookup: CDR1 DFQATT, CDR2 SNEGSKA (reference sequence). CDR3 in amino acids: CSATRGNAEAFF. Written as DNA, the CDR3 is TGCAGTGCGACCCGAGGGAACGCTGAAGCTTTCTTT.

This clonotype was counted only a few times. The CDR3 is CASSFGNNEQFF. CDR3 coding DNA: TGTGCCAGCAGTTTTGGGAACAATGAGCAGTTCTTC. This chain joins TRBV12-3 or TRBV12-4 and TRBJ2-1; D call uncertain. Deletions cut 3 bases from V and 5 bases from J, with 5 bases between. The CDR3 runs 12 residues.

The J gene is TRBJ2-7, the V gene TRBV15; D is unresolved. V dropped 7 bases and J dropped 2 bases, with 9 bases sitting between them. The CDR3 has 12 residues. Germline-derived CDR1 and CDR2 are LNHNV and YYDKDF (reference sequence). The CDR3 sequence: CATTDGAYEQYF. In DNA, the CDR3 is TGTGCCACCACGGACGGAGCCTACGAGCAGTACTTC.

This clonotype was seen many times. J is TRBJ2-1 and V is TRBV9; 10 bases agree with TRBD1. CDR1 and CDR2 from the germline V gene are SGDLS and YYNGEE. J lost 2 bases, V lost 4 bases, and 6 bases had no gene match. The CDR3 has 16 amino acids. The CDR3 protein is CASSLPGQGAYNEQFF. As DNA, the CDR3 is TGTGCCAGCAGCCTTCCCGGACAGGGGGCCTACAATGAGCAGTTCTTC.

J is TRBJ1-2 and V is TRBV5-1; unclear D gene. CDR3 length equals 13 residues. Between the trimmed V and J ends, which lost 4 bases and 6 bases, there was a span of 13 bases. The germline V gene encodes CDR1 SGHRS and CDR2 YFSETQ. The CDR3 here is CASSPPSIDGYTF. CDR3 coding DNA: TGCGCCAGCAGCCCGCCCTCTATCGATGGCTACACCTTC.

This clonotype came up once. DNA for the CDR3: TGTGCCAGTAGCCCAGCCGGTAGCTCCTACGAGCAGTACTTC. Translating gives CASSPAGSSYEQYF. V and J are TRBV19 and TRBJ2-7; D is uncertain. This CDR3 spans 14 amino acids. From germline, CDR1 is LNHDA and CDR2 SQIVND (reference sequence). The germline V and J ends were trimmed by 6 bases and 0 bases, with 12 bases remaining between them.

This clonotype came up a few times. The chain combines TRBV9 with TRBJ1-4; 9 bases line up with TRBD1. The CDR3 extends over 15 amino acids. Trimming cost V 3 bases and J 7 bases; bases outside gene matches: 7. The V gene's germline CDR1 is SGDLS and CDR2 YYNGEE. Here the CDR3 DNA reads TGTGCCAGCAGCGGGCCCGGACAGGGGCGTGAAAAACTGTTTTTT. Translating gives CASSGPGQGREKLFF.

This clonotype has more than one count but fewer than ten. The CDR3 sequence is CASSQGLAGAHEQFF. The CDR3 region has the DNA TGTGCCAGCAGCCAAGGACTAGCGGGAGCCCATGAGCAGTTCTTC. The V and J genes are TRBV9 and TRBJ2-1; 13 bases agree with TRBD2. CDR1 and CDR2 from the germline V gene are SGDLS and YYNGEE. The CDR3 is 15 residues long. The trim removed 4 bases at V and 8 bases at J, leaving 6 bases unmatched.

CDR3 amino acids: CASSQVGGRRHEQYF. The CDR3 nucleotides read TGCGCCAGCAGCCAAGTGGGTGGCCGGCGGCACGAGCAGTACTTC. The chain links TRBV4-3 to TRBJ2-7; no clear D. CDR1 is LGHNA, CDR2 YSLEER, per germline. The CDR3 has 15 amino acids. The germline V and J ends were trimmed by 1 base and 5 bases, with 15 bases remaining between them.

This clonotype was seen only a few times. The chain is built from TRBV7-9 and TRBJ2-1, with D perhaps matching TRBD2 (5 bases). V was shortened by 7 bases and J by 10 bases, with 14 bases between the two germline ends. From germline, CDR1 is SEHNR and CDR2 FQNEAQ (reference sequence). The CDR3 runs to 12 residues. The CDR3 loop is CASTRAGGEQFF. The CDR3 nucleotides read TGTGCCAGCACGCGGGCGGGCGGCGAGCAGTTCTTC.

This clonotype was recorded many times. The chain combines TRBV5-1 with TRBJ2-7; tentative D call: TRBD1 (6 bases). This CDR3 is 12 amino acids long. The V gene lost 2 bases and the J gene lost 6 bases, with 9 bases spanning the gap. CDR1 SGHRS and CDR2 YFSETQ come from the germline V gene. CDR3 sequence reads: CASSLGGTEQYF. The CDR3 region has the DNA TGCGCCAGCAGCTTAGGGGGAACCGAGCAGTACTTC.